Presented here are 10 T cell receptor beta chains from one specimen sequenced in a study of long-term antiretroviral therapy in people with HIV. It was version v3.0 of the immunoSEQ assay that was run at survey level. Produced via immunoSEQ multiplex PCR; TCRdb's table is partial and in-frame only. The table includes about 33,000 clones, 60% to 85% detected once. Sequences were derived from unsorted PBMCs, sampled 3.1 years after starting antiretroviral therapy. The receptor set was obtained from a woman aged 45-59 years with HIV.

This clone turned up a few times. The rearrangement uses TRBV2 and TRBJ2-5; D call uncertain. Trimming cost V 5 bases and J 4 bases, with 11 bases left between them. The length of the CDR3 is 13 residues. Germline CDR1 and CDR2: SNHLY and FYNNEI. DNA of the CDR3: TGTGCCAGCAGTTTGGACGCCCTAGAGACCCAGTACTTC. Translated, it gives CASSLDALETQYF.

The CDR3 nucleotides are TGTGCCAGCAGCGTAGGACTACAAGAGACCCAGTACTTC. It codes for CASSVGLQETQYF. The rearrangement uses TRBV9 and TRBJ2-5; possible D gene TRBD2, 5 bases. The CDR3 has 13 amino acids. V shed 0 bases and J shed 2 bases, with 5 bases lying between them. Germline V CDR1 and CDR2: SGDLS, YYNGEE.

CDR3 residues: CASSLGAEYNSPLHF. The CDR3 DNA reads as TGTGCCAGCAGCTTAGGGGCTGAATATAATTCACCCCTCCACTTT. J is TRBJ1-6 and V is TRBV7-9; D unclear. V lost 1 base, J lost 4 bases, and 8 bases lay in between. Germline CDR1 reads SEHNR; CDR2 reads FQNEAQ (reference sequence). The CDR3 spans 15 residues.

The J gene is TRBJ2-3, the V gene TRBV5-1; D not resolved. This CDR3 spans 11 amino acids. The germline V gene has CDR1 SGHRS and CDR2 YFSETQ. V was shortened by 7 bases and J by 2 bases, with 5 bases between the two germline ends. The CDR3: CASGHTDTQYF. CDR3 sequence (DNA): TGCGCCAGCGGGCACACAGATACGCAGTATTTT. Using reference TRBV5-1 and TRBJ2-3 for the parts outside the CDR3, the full variable domain is KAGVTQTPRYLIKTRGQQVTLSCSPISGHRSVSWYQQTPGQGLQFLFEYFSETQRNKGNFPGRFSGRQFSNSRSEMNVSTLELGDSALYLCASGHTDTQYFGPGTRLTVL.

The V call is TRBV27, the J call TRBJ1-2, with D possibly matching TRBD1 (6 bases). V lost 1 base and J 6 bases, leaving 12 bases between the germline ends. In germline, CDR1 is MNHEY, CDR2 SMNVEV (reference sequence). The CDR3 has 14 residues. In DNA form, the CDR3 reads TGTGCCAGCAGTTTATACAGGGAAGATCATGGCTACACCTTC. It yields the protein CASSLYREDHGYTF.

This chain joins TRBV21-1 and TRBJ1-2. TRBV21-1 is labeled a pseudogene. The CDR3 loop spans 16 amino acids. CDR3 region: CASILTPPGGNYGYTF. The CDR3 DNA is TGTGCCAGCATCTTGACCCCCCCGGGAGGAAACTATGGCTACACCTTC.

The rearrangement uses TRBV19 and TRBJ2-3; 7 positions match TRBD2. The CDR3 is 17 residues long. J gave up 2 bases and V 4 bases, and 12 bases lay outside the gene matches. CDR1 and CDR2 (germline): LNHDA, SQIVND (reference sequence). The CDR3 is CASSTDIWRGYTDTQYF. The CDR3 bases are TGTGCCAGTAGTACGGATATCTGGCGGGGGTACACAGATACGCAGTATTTT. Complete variable domain (other parts from reference TRBV19 and TRBJ2-3): DGGITQSPKYLFRKEGQNVTLSCEQNLNHDAMYWYRQDPGQGLRLIYYSQIVNDFQKGDIAEGYSVSREKKESFPLTVTSAQKNPTAFYLCASSTDIWRGYTDTQYFGPGTRLTVL.

This clone was counted a few times. The V call is TRBV6-5, the J call TRBJ1-2; the D is unclear. Trimming removed 2 bases from V and 4 bases from J, with 11 bases in between. Germline V lookup: CDR1 MNHEY, CDR2 SVGAGI. This CDR3 spans 14 amino acids. CDR3 residues: CASSYTRPGYGYTF. DNA for the CDR3: TGTGCCAGCAGTTACACGCGACCAGGCTATGGCTACACCTTC.

CDR3 residues: CASSDLGGSYTGELFF. Here the CDR3 DNA reads TGTGCCAGCAGTGATCTAGGGGGGTCTTACACCGGGGAGCTGTTTTTT. This chain uses TRBV25-1 with TRBJ2-2; the D call may be TRBD1 or TRBD2 (6 bases each). Germline V gene data show CDR1 as MGHDK and CDR2 as SYGVNS. V dropped 3 bases and J dropped 3 bases, with 14 bases sitting between them. The CDR3 contains 16 residues.

The chain employs TRBV5-4 and TRBJ1-4; 7 nucleotides align to TRBD1. V lost 1 base to trimming and J lost 10 bases; unmatched junction nucleotides: 4. The CDR3 totals 13 residues. Looked up from germline, CDR1 is SGHNT and CDR2 is YYREEE (reference sequence). CDR3 residues: CASSLQGEGKLFF. DNA for the CDR3: TGTGCCAGCAGCTTGCAGGGGGAGGGAAAACTGTTTTTT.